The rows below give T cell receptor beta chains drawn from one sample of a study of cytomegalovirus exposure and HLA in healthy donors. The repertoire was sequenced with immunoSEQ multiplex PCR; TCRdb's copy has only in-frame clones and lacks some. The sample has 300,000 or so clones, approximately 88% seen once. The source material was PBMCs. The receptors stem from a man aged 25 to 40 in good health and CMV-seronegative. CDR3s include the opening cysteine and the closing phenylalanine or tryptophan. The D gene is left open where the match is weak. The size of a clone is reported for some rows only, either as once, few or many, or as a class for expanded clones.

cdr3_nt | cdr3_aa | d_call | v_call | clone_size | j_call
TGTGCCAGCAGCCCGCAGAGGACAGGATACAATGAGCAGTTCTTC | CASSPQRTGYNEQFF | TRBD1 | TRBV5-4 | - | TRBJ2-1
TGCGCCAGCAGCTGGGGGACTAGCAAAGAGACCCAGTACTTC | CASSWGTSKETQYF | TRBD2 | TRBV5-1 | - | TRBJ2-5
TGTGCCAGTAGTACCCAAAAGACAGGGACGAACACTGAAGCTTTCTTT | CASSTQKTGTNTEAFF | TRBD1 | TRBV19 | - | TRBJ1-1
TGCGCCAGCAGCCAAGAATATCGAGGCGGATCCTACGAGCAGTACTTC | CASSQEYRGGSYEQYF | - | TRBV4-1 | - | TRBJ2-7
TGTGCCAGCAGTGTTGACCGGGACAGACACTATGGCTACACCTTC | CASSVDRDRHYGYTF | TRBD1 | TRBV6-1 | - | TRBJ1-2
TGCAGCGTTGAAGGTCCTAAAAATTCTGGAAACACCATATATTTT | CSVEGPKNSGNTIYF | - | TRBV29-1 | - | TRBJ1-3
TGTGCCAGCAGAAGGGGGCCCAATCAGCCCCAGCATTTT | CASRRGPNQPQHF | TRBD1 | TRBV6-5 | - | TRBJ1-5
TGTGCCAGCTCCCTGCCCCCAAGCCCAGGCTACACCTTC | CASSLPPSPGYTF | - | TRBV9 | - | TRBJ1-2
TGCAGCGTTGAGGGGACAGGGGGCTTTAACGAGCAGTACTTC | CSVEGTGGFNEQYF | TRBD1 | TRBV29-1 | - | TRBJ2-7
TGCGCCAGCAGCCCTACAGGCCGGACTAATGAAAAACTGTTTTTT | CASSPTGRTNEKLFF | - | TRBV4-1 | - | TRBJ1-4
TGTGCCAGCAGCCCCACAGGCTACGGAGAGACCCAGTACTTC | CASSPTGYGETQYF | - | TRBV7-7 | - | TRBJ2-5
TGTGCCAGCAGCTCAGGGGACACCGGGGAGCTGTTTTTT | CASSSGDTGELFF | - | TRBV5-4 | - | TRBJ2-2
TGCAGCGTTGAGAGTCGACAGGGCCACGAGCAGTACTTC | CSVESRQGHEQYF | TRBD1 | TRBV29-1 | - | TRBJ2-7
TGTGCCACTTCGGCGGGACCTGGCTACACCTTC | CATSAGPGYTF | - | TRBV2 | - | TRBJ1-2
TGTGCCAGCAGCCGAGGACTAGCGGGGGCATACAATGAGCAGTTCTTC | CASSRGLAGAYNEQFF | TRBD2 | TRBV7-2 | - | TRBJ2-1
TGTGCCAGTAAGGTCCACGGGGGGGAGCAGTACTTC | CASKVHGGEQYF | TRBD2 | TRBV19 | few | TRBJ2-7
TGTGCCAGCAGCTATCGGTTGGATACGCAGTATTTT | CASSYRLDTQYF | - | TRBV7-2 | - | TRBJ2-3
TGTGCCAGTAGTATAGGTCAACTTGACTTCCAGCATTTT | CASSIGQLDFQHF | - | TRBV19 | - | TRBJ1-5
TGCGCCAGCAGCCAAGCCGCCGGGACAGGGACGTATGGCTACACCTTC | CASSQAAGTGTYGYTF | TRBD1 | TRBV4-3 | - | TRBJ1-2
TGTGCCAGCAGCTTATATTCAGGGGCCTATGGCTACACCTTC | CASSLYSGAYGYTF | - | TRBV7-8 | - | TRBJ1-2
TGCGCCAGCAGCTTGTTCTCAGGGGCGGGTGGCTACACCTTC | CASSLFSGAGGYTF | - | TRBV5-1 | - | TRBJ1-2
TGTGCCAGCAGCCAGACAGGGGGCAGTAATTCACCCCTCCACTTT | CASSQTGGSNSPLHF | TRBD1 | TRBV2 | few | TRBJ1-6
TGCAGCGTGACAGAGACTAACTATGGCTACACCTTC | CSVTETNYGYTF | - | TRBV29-1 | - | TRBJ1-2
TGTGCCAGCAGTTACCCAGACAGTCCTCGTAATTCACCCCTCCACTTT | CASSYPDSPRNSPLHF | - | TRBV6-6 | - | TRBJ1-6
TGTGCCAGCAGCCAAGCTCCGGGACATAGACAGCCCCAGCATTTT | CASSQAPGHRQPQHF | - | TRBV14 | - | TRBJ1-5
TGTGCCAGCAGTCTTACTATCGGTACTTATGGCTACACCTTC | CASSLTIGTYGYTF | - | TRBV6-5 | once | TRBJ1-2
TGTGCCAGCAGCGTAAAGGGACTAAAAAATTACAATGAGCAGTTCTTC | CASSVKGLKNYNEQFF | TRBD2 | TRBV9 | - | TRBJ2-1
TGTGCCAGCAGTCCGCAGGCTAGGGGAACCGGGGAGCTGTTTTTT | CASSPQARGTGELFF | - | TRBV2 | - | TRBJ2-2
TGTGCCAGCAGCCGACAGGTTACCTACGAGCAGTACTTC | CASSRQVTYEQYF | - | TRBV7-8 | - | TRBJ2-7
TGTGCCTGGAGCGACCCCCTCGACATGAACACTGAAGCTTTCTTT | CAWSDPLDMNTEAFF | - | TRBV30 | - | TRBJ1-1
TGCAGCGTTGAAGAGGGCGCTGGGGCCAACGTCCTGACTTTC | CSVEEGAGANVLTF | - | TRBV29-1 | - | TRBJ2-6
TGCGCCAGCAGCCAAGTTCGCGGGGTACGCACCGGGGAGCTGTTTTTT | CASSQVRGVRTGELFF | - | TRBV4-3 | - | TRBJ2-2
TGTGCCAGTAGGGGACAGGCGATCAATCAGCCCCAGCATTTT | CASRGQAINQPQHF | TRBD1 | TRBV2 | - | TRBJ1-5
TGTGCCAGCAGTTCGGGGACAGGGTATGAGAATGAGCAGTTCTTC | CASSSGTGYENEQFF | TRBD1 | TRBV6-5 | - | TRBJ2-1
TGTGCCAGCAGTGAACGGGGGGCACCCTACGAGCAGTACTTC | CASSERGAPYEQYF | - | TRBV6-1 | - | TRBJ2-7
TGTGCCACCAGCAGAGGTTTCAGCTATGGCTACACCTTC | CATSRGFSYGYTF | - | TRBV15 | - | TRBJ1-2
TGTGCCAGCAGATCAGGGGGCGCGAACACCGGGGAGCTGTTTTTT | CASRSGGANTGELFF | TRBD1 | TRBV5-4 | - | TRBJ2-2
TGTGCCATCAGTGGACGGGACAGGCAGAACACTGAAGCTTTCTTT | CAISGRDRQNTEAFF | TRBD1 | TRBV10-3 | - | TRBJ1-1
TGTGCCAGCAGGGGAGACAGGGGCCAGCCCCAGCATTTT | CASRGDRGQPQHF | TRBD1 | TRBV2 | - | TRBJ1-5
TGTGCCAGCAGCCCGTATGGGCAGAACACCGGGGAGCTGTTTTTT | CASSPYGQNTGELFF | - | TRBV11-2 | - | TRBJ2-2
TGTGCCAGCAGCCTACGGGGGGGCGAGGTTCTTTCTAACTATGGCTACACCTTC | CASSLRGGEVLSNYGYTF | - | TRBV11-2 | - | TRBJ1-2
TGTGCCAGCAGCTTATACGGGGAGCAGTACTTC | CASSLYGEQYF | - | TRBV7-9 | - | TRBJ2-7
TGTGCCAGCAGCTTAGTAGGTCCAGGGGCATGGAACACTGAAGCTTTCTTT | CASSLVGPGAWNTEAFF | - | TRBV7-2 | - | TRBJ1-1
TGTGCCAGCAGTTACTCGGACAGTCCCTACGAGCAGTACTTC | CASSYSDSPYEQYF | - | TRBV6-5 | once | TRBJ2-7
TGTGCCAGCAGCTTAGCGGGGGGGGCAGATACGCAGTATTTT | CASSLAGGADTQYF | TRBD2 | TRBV7-6 | - | TRBJ2-3
TGTGCCAGCAGGAGAACAGGGGGAGTAGCTTTCTTT | CASRRTGGVAFF | TRBD1 | TRBV6-5 | - | TRBJ1-1
TGTGCCAGCAGCTTGGCCGGGGCGGGGGCCCCCTACGAGCAGTACTTC | CASSLAGAGAPYEQYF | - | TRBV5-6 | - | TRBJ2-7
TGTGCCAGCAGCCCCGGGGGAGGGAACACCGGGGAGCTGTTTTTT | CASSPGGGNTGELFF | - | TRBV11-2 | - | TRBJ2-2
TGTGCCAGCAGTTACTCCTACAGGGGTGGTACTGAAGCTTTCTTT | CASSYSYRGGTEAFF | TRBD1 | TRBV6-6 | - | TRBJ1-1
TGCGCCAGCAGCCAAGAAAGGGGGATCGTTGACATTCAGTACTTC | CASSQERGIVDIQYF | - | TRBV4-3 | - | TRBJ2-4
TGTGCCAGCAGGCGACAGGGGGCTGTACTGTTTTTT | CASRRQGAVLFF | TRBD1 | TRBV6-1 | - | TRBJ1-4
TGTGCCAGCAGCTTTACAGGGGAAGGGGTCTCTGGAAACACCATATATTTT | CASSFTGEGVSGNTIYF | TRBD1 | TRBV7-6 | - | TRBJ1-3